These T cell receptor beta chains were read from a single sample in a study of cytomegalovirus exposure and HLA in healthy donors. TCRdb's table, derived via immunoSEQ multiplex PCR, lists solely in-frame clones and lacks some. The sample contains roughly 190,000 clones, around 84% of which appear only once. The sample consisted of PBMCs. Source of these receptors: a woman aged 18-29 years in good health and CMV-seronegative. The CDR3 runs from the conserved cysteine through the conserved F or W. Fields, in order: D gene, J gene, V gene, clone size, CDR3 DNA, CDR3 protein. The D gene is left open where the match is weak. Size is stated for part of the rows, as once, few or many counts, or as a class when the clone is expanded.

TRBD1,TRBJ1-2,TRBV6-1,few,TGTGCCAGCGGGGGACAGCAGTCGAGCTACACCTTC,CASGGQQSSYTF
-,TRBJ1-2,TRBV11-2,-,TGTGCCAGCAGCTTAGCGGCTAACTATGGCTACACCTTC,CASSLAANYGYTF
TRBD2,TRBJ2-3,TRBV4-3,-,TGCGCCAGCAGCCAAGATAGCGGGGCTAGCGGGGGTTCGAACCCACCAGATACGCAGTATTTT,CASSQDSGASGGSNPPDTQYF
-,TRBJ2-3,TRBV9,-,TGTGCCAGCAGCGTAACGGGACTTGGGGTCGCAGATACGCAGTATTTT,CASSVTGLGVADTQYF
TRBD1,TRBJ1-4,TRBV2,few,TGTGCCAGCAGTCGCAACAGGGGCGATAATGAAAAACTGTTTTTT,CASSRNRGDNEKLFF
-,TRBJ2-3,TRBV7-9,-,TGTGCCAGCAGCATCGGGAGCACAGATACGCAGTATTTT,CASSIGSTDTQYF
-,TRBJ2-6,TRBV4-1,-,TGCGCCAGCAGCCAAGATTTTTTCCGGGAGACTGGGGCCAACGTCCTGACTTTC,CASSQDFFRETGANVLTF
-,TRBJ2-7,TRBV28,-,TGTGCCAGCAGTTTACGTCCCCGAGACAGACGCTCCTACGAGCAGTACTTC,CASSLRPRDRRSYEQYF
TRBD2,TRBJ2-4,TRBV2,once,TGTGCCAGCAGTGCAGCGGGAGGGTTGAACATTCAGTACTTC,CASSAAGGLNIQYF
TRBD2,TRBJ2-7,TRBV6-5,-,TGTGCCAGCGGGGGACTAGCGGAACACTCCTACGAGCAGTACTTC,CASGGLAEHSYEQYF
TRBD2,TRBJ2-1,TRBV7-7,-,TGTGCTAGCAGCTTAGTGGCGGGACTAGGGAATGAGCAGTTCTTC,CASSLVAGLGNEQFF
TRBD2,TRBJ2-2,TRBV5-4,-,TGTGCCAGCAGCTCTGGACTAGCGGGACCACCCGGGGAGCTGTTTTTT,CASSSGLAGPPGELFF
-,TRBJ1-4,TRBV7-9,-,TGTTCCAGCAGCCGAGGTTGGGAAAAACTGTTTTTT,CSSSRGWEKLFF
-,TRBJ2-5,TRBV19,once,TGTGCCAGTAGTTTAGGCTTCGGGTACCAAGAGACCCAGTACTTC,CASSLGFGYQETQYF
-,TRBJ1-5,TRBV7-6,-,TGTGCCAGCAGCTTAGGGCCAGGTGCTAGCAATCAGCCCCAGCATTTT,CASSLGPGASNQPQHF
TRBD1,TRBJ1-1,TRBV7-9,few,TGTGCCAGCAGGTCGACAGGGGGAGGAACTGAAGCTTTCTTT,CASRSTGGGTEAFF
-,TRBJ1-4,TRBV18,-,TGTGCCAGCTCACCACCCGAGGGGGTTGCTAATGAAAAACTGTTTTTT,CASSPPEGVANEKLFF
-,TRBJ1-1,TRBV9,once,TGTGCCAGCAGCGTAGGACAGGCCAACACTGAAGCTTTCTTT,CASSVGQANTEAFF
-,TRBJ2-7,TRBV6-9,-,TGTGCCAGCCGGGACGAGCAGTACTTC,CASRDEQYF
-,TRBJ2-4,TRBV19,once,TGTGCCAGTAGTATAGACCCATGGGGGCCCCCCTCGGACATTCAGTACTTC,CASSIDPWGPPSDIQYF
TRBD2,TRBJ2-7,TRBV5-6,-,TGTGCCAGCAGCCCACCCCGGGGGGCTAGCGGGAGGAGCTCCTACGAGCAGTACTTC,CASSPPRGASGRSSYEQYF
-,TRBJ2-1,TRBV7-9,few,TGTGCCAGCAGCTCCACGAGCGGTCTTTCCTACAATGAGCAGTTCTTC,CASSSTSGLSYNEQFF
TRBD2,TRBJ2-3,TRBV27,-,TGTGCCAGCAGTTTCAAGGGTAGCGGGAGAGGGACAGATGCGCAGTATTTT,CASSFKGSGRGTDAQYF
-,TRBJ1-3,TRBV6-5,few,TGTGCCAGCATTAGGGGGAGAGGGGACACCATATATTTT,CASIRGRGDTIYF
TRBD1,TRBJ1-1,TRBV19,-,TGTGCCAGTAGTATCCCGGACAGGGGGGGTGGCACTGAAGCTTTCTTT,CASSIPDRGGGTEAFF
TRBD2,TRBJ2-6,TRBV10-3,-,TGTGCCATCAGTGGGACTAGCGGGGGCTCTGGGGCCAACGTCCTGACTTTC,CAISGTSGGSGANVLTF
-,TRBJ1-2,TRBV4-1,-,TGCGCCAGCAGCCAACAGGAGGTGCCTAACTATGGCTACACCTTC,CASSQQEVPNYGYTF
-,TRBJ2-7,TRBV4-1,-,TGCGCCAGCAGCCTCATCGGGACTTCCGACGAGCAGTACTTC,CASSLIGTSDEQYF
-,TRBJ2-7,TRBV5-1,-,TGCGCCAGCAGCTTGGCAGGGAACGAGCAGTACTTC,CASSLAGNEQYF
-,TRBJ1-1,TRBV5-6,-,TGTGCCAGCAGCAACCGCAGGGGAACTGAAGCTTTCTTT,CASSNRRGTEAFF
TRBD1,TRBJ1-4,TRBV6-6,few,TGTGCCAGCAGATCCGCCGGGGACAGTAATGAAAAACTGTTTTTT,CASRSAGDSNEKLFF
-,TRBJ2-7,TRBV5-1,few,TGCGCCAGCAGCTCCCAGGGGAACGAGCAGTACTTC,CASSSQGNEQYF
TRBD1,TRBJ1-4,TRBV7-2,-,TGTGCCAGCAGCCATTTCGGACAGGGTGAAAAACTGTTTTTT,CASSHFGQGEKLFF